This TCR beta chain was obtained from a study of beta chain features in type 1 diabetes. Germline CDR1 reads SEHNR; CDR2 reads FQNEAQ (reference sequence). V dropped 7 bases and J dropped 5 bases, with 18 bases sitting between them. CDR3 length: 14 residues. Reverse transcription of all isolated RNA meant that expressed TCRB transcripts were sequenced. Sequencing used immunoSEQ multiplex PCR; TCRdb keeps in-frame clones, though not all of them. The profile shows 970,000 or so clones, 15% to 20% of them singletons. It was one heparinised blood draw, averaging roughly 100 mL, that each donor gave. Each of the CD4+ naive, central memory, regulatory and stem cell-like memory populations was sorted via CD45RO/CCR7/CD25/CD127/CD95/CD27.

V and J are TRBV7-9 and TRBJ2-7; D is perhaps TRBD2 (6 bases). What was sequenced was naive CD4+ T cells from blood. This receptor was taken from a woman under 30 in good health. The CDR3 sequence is CASTFPGRSDEQYF. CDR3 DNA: TGTGCCAGCACCTTCCCAGGGAGGAGCGACGAGCAGTACTTC.